One sample yielded the 5 T cell receptor beta chains listed below, sequenced in a study of blood T cell repertoires in COVID-19. TCRdb keeps only in-frame clones here, not all; method: immunoSEQ multiplex PCR. The sample has a few hundred thousand clones, about 90% seen once. Sequenced sample: peripheral blood. These receptor sequences come from a woman aged 25 to 45 with COVID-19, enrolled during active disease.

This rearrangement joins TRBV5-1 to TRBJ1-2; D ambiguous. This CDR3 has 15 amino acids. Trimming removed 0 bases from V and 0 bases from J, with 9 bases in between. Germline values: CDR1 SGHRS, CDR2 YFSETQ. This chain's CDR3 is CASSLGGITNYGYTF. As DNA, the CDR3 is TGCGCCAGCAGCTTGGGAGGGATTACTAACTATGGCTACACCTTC.

This chain links TRBV11-2 with TRBJ1-2, with D maybe TRBD1 (5 bases). This CDR3 is built from 15 residues. With 2 bases removed from V and 8 bases from J, the gap between germline ends came to 18 bases. Germline values: CDR1 SGHAT, CDR2 FQNNGV. The CDR3 DNA sequence: TGTGCCAGCAGCTTACAACGCCGCGGGACGAGAGGCTACACCTTC. It translates to CASSLQRRGTRGYTF.

The V call is TRBV3-1 (or the pseudogene TRBV3-2), the J call TRBJ1-3; TRBD1 matches 8 bases. CDR1 and CDR2 (germline): LGHDT, YNNKEL (reference sequence). This CDR3 region has 15 residues. V shed 3 bases, J shed 4 bases, and the junction held 5 bases outside the gene matches. Written as DNA, the CDR3 is TGTGCCAGCAGCCAGACAGGGGACCCCGGAAACACCATATATTTT. Residues: CASSQTGDPGNTIYF.

CDR3 in amino acids: CAIRDRGEARGNTIYF. The CDR3 DNA is TGTGCCATCCGGGACAGGGGGGAAGCTCGTGGAAACACCATATATTTT. This chain joins TRBV10-3 and TRBJ1-3; 11 nucleotides agree with TRBD1. Trimming cost V 8 bases and J 3 bases; bases outside gene matches: 9. The CDR3 is 16 amino acids. Germline V CDR1 and CDR2: ENHRY, SYGVKD.

The V and J genes are TRBV9 and TRBJ2-2; 9 positions match TRBD2. The V segment lost 0 bases and the J segment 9 bases; nucleotides outside the gene matches: 12. This CDR3 is built from 17 residues. The germline V gene encodes CDR1 SGDLS and CDR2 YYNGEE. In DNA form, the CDR3 reads TGTGCCAGCAGCGTAGCTGAAGGCGGGAGGGCCGTCCGGGAGCTGTTTTTT. Its protein is CASSVAEGGRAVRELFF.